This entry concerns a single T cell receptor beta chain. This entry belongs to a study of immune reconstitution after stem cell transplant in scleroderma. The CDR3 sequence is 14 residues long. Germline lookup yields CDR1 DFQATT and CDR2 SNEGSKA (reference sequence). The V and J ends lost 6 bases and 0 bases respectively, with 12 bases between them. TCRdb reanalysed the RT-PCR reads using MiXCR and keeps one entry per CDR3 protein. The sample includes approximately 3,100 distinct CDR3 sequences, about 3.6% seen only once; the top ten take approximately 3%. V usage is TRBV20-1 and J usage is TRBJ2-1; D possibly corresponds to TRBD2 (5 bases). Sampling was carried out before or after autologous hematopoietic stem cell transplantation (not recorded which). The origin of this receptor is a human donor with systemic sclerosis. CDR3 sequence: CSASERPSYNEQFF. The CDR3 DNA reads TGCAGTGCCTCGGAGCGGCCCTCCTACAATGAGCAGTTCTTC.